This T cell receptor (beta chain) was found in a study of T-cell reconstitution after alpha-beta-depleted transplantation in children. The library targeted TCRbeta and was prepared with unique molecular identifiers. Via MiXCR, TCRdb re-called the PCR reads, giving one row per CDR3 protein. The repertoire holds approximately 640,000 distinct CDR3 sequences, with around 17% as singletons. This specimen was PBMCs from the stem cell graft donor, taken from the stem cell graft. This clonotype was obtained from a human donor who donated a stem cell graft to a child with acute myeloid leukemia.

CDR3 sequence: CASSLVDGLNQPQHF. In DNA, the CDR3 is TGTGCCAGCAGTTTGGTCGACGGACTAAATCAGCCCCAGCATTTT. The genes are TRBV28 and TRBJ1-5; the D is unclear. Germline CDR1 reads MDHEN; CDR2 reads SYDVKM. V dropped 3 bases and J dropped 4 bases, with 13 bases sitting between them. CDR3 length: 15 amino acids.